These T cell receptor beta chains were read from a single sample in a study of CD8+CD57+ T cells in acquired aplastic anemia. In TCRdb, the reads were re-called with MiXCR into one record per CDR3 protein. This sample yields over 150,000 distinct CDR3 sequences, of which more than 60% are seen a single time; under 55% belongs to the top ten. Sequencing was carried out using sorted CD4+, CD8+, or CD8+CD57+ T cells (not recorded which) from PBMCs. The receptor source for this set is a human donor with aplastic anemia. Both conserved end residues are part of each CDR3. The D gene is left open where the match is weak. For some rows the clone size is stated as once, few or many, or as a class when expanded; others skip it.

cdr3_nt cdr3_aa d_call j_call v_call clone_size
TGCAGTGCTAGAAGACTAGCGGGGGGGACCTACAATGAGCAGTTCTTC CSARRLAGGTYNEQFF TRBD2 TRBJ2-1 TRBV20-1 NA
TGTGCCAGCAGCCTCGGACTAGGGCTTGCCAAAAACATTCAGTACTTC CASSLGLGLAKNIQYF TRBD2 TRBJ2-4 TRBV7-9 NA
TGTGCCAGCGTCCTGGGGCGGGTCGAGCAGTACTTC CASVLGRVEQYF NA TRBJ2-7 TRBV2 few
TGCAGTGCTAGAGATTGGACAGGGAGCAATCAGCCCCAGCATTTT CSARDWTGSNQPQHF TRBD1 TRBJ1-5 TRBV20-1 NA
TGTGCCTGGGGGCAGGGGGACACTGAAGCTTTCTTT CAWGQGDTEAFF TRBD1 TRBJ1-1 TRBV30 NA
TGCAGTGCCGCGACAGGGGGAAGATCCTACAATGAGCAGTTCTTC CSAATGGRSYNEQFF TRBD1 TRBJ2-1 TRBV20-1 NA
TGTGCCACCAGTGGGAGGAACAGATACTATGGCTACACCTTC CATSGRNRYYGYTF NA TRBJ1-2 TRBV24-1 few
TGCAGCGTTGAAGATATGGACAGGGTTGGCTACACCTTC CSVEDMDRVGYTF TRBD1 TRBJ1-2 TRBV29-1 few
TGTGCCAGCAGCCCGAGGACAGGGGGAGGGTCAGATACGCAGTATTTT CASSPRTGGGSDTQYF TRBD1 TRBJ2-3 TRBV7-9 many
TGCGCCAGCGGCCAACAGGGTTTCAACACTGAAGCTTTCTTT CASGQQGFNTEAFF NA TRBJ1-1 TRBV5-1 NA